Sequencing of this T cell receptor (beta chain) was carried out in a study of T cell repertoires in cytomegalovirus infection. Findings and caveats of the study: In two of eight donors, the top clonotype was HLA-C-restricted CMV-specific. Summed frequency of public TCR beta families distinguished CMV carriers with the relevant HLA.

Trimming at V came to 2 bases and at J to 10 bases, leaving 8 bases not matched to a gene. Per the germline V gene, CDR1 is SNHLY and CDR2 is FYNNEI. The CDR3 length is 14 residues. This clonotype was found many times. Its matching antigen is unknown. In TCRdb, the reads were re-called with MiXCR into one record per CDR3 protein. Among almost 500,000 distinct CDR3 sequences listed, roughly 12% were seen once. This receptor was taken from a human donor in good health (CMV status not recorded). Some clones in this sample may be carry-over from other donors' samples. The V call is TRBV2, the J call TRBJ1-1, with 9 bases fitting TRBD1. Sequenced: PBMCs. DNA of the CDR3: TGTGCCAGCAGTGAACCGGACAGGGGACGAGGAGCTTTCTTT. Protein sequence: CASSEPDRGRGAFF.